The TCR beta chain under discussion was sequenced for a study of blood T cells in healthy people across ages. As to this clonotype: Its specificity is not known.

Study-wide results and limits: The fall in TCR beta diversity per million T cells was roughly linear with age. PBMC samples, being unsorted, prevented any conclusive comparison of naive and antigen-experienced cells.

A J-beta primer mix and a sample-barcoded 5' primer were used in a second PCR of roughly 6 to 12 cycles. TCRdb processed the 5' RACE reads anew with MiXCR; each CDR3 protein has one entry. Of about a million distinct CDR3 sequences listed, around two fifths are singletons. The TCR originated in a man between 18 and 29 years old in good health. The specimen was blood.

CDR3 in amino acids: CASSHNPGSGEQFF. CDR3 in DNA: TGTGCCAGCAGCCATAACCCAGGATCGGGTGAGCAGTTCTTC. The V call is TRBV3-1, the J call TRBJ2-1; no reliable D call. Germline V lookup: CDR1 LGHDT, CDR2 YNNKEL (reference sequence). Trimming removed 3 bases from V and 9 bases from J, with 15 bases in between. This CDR3 contains 14 residues.